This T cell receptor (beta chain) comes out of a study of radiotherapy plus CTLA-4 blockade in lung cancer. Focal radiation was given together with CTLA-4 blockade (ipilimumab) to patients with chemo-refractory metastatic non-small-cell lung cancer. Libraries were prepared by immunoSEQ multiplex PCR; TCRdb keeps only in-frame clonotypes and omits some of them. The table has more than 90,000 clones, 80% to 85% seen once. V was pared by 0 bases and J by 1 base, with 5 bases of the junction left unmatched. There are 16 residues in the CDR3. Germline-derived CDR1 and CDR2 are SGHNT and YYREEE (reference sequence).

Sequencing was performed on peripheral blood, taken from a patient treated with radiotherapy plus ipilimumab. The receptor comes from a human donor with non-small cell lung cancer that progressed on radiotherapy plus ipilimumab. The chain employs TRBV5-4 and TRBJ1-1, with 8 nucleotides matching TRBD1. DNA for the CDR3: TGTGCCAGCAGCTTGGCAGGGGGCGCGGGGAACACTGAAGCTTTCTTT. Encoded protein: CASSLAGGAGNTEAFF.